This TCR beta chain was sequenced in a study of radiotherapy plus CTLA-4 blockade in lung cancer listed by TCRdb under 2018. Some background on the complete study: Among the enrolled patients, approximately 17% had an objective response, and about 31% reached disease control.

Of note for this clone: Its antigen has not been determined. No qualities accompany the bases; no much larger clone lies one base away.

V drops 0 bases and J drops 1 base, leaving 6 bases in between. The germline V gene specifies MGHRA as CDR1 and YSYEKL as CDR2. The CDR3 covers 15 residues, taking in both the cysteine and the phenylalanine. Here the CDR3 DNA is all that survives: 45 bases in frame from base 1. Results and caveats for the whole study, not just this receptor: After treatment with radiotherapy and ipilimumab, TCR clones that came from tumors expanded in the peripheral blood. The strongest predictors of response, as reported, were early dynamic changes in blood T cell clones along with a rise in serum interferon-beta after radiation.

The study evaluated CTLA-4 blockade (ipilimumab) given together with focal radiation therapy in patients who had chemo-refractory metastatic non-small-cell lung cancer. Receptor amplification or capture employed the immunoSEQ multiplex PCR assay. Entries here come from immuneACCESS through TCRdb and include only in-frame sequences with V and J called. Some clones fail to appear in such tables; in the studies checked, an unresolved V gene covers under half of the shortfall, and the cause of the remainder is unknown. In all, the sample holds about 95,000 clones, and under 90% of those were seen once. Together, the top ten hold roughly 0.84% of the sample.

Here the sequenced sample was peripheral blood, taken from a patient treated with radiotherapy plus ipilimumab. This sequence uses TRBV4-1 and TRBJ2-2; matching of 6 bases hints at TRBD1 as the D gene. The TCR comes from a human donor with non-small cell lung cancer who had stable disease on radiotherapy plus ipilimumab. The nucleotides read TGCGCCAGCAGCCAAGACAGGGGGAACACCGGGGAGCTGTTTTTT. Protein translation: CASSQDRGNTGELFF.